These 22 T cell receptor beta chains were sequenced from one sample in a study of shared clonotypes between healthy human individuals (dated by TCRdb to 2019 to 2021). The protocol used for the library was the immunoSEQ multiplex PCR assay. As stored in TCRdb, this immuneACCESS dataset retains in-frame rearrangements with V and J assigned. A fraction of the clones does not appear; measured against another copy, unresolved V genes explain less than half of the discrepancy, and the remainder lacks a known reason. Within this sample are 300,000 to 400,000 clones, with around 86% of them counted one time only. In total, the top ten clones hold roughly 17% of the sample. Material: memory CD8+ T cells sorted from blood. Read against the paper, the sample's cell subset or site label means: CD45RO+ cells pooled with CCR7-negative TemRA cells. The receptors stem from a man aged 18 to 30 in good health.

The CDR3 coding sequence is TGTGCCAGCAGTTACTCGACCTGGAGTTGGACCGGGGAGCTGTTTTTT. Translation gives CASSYSTWSWTGELFF. V is TRBV6-5 and J is TRBJ2-2; D is uncertain. Looked up from germline, CDR1 is MNHEY and CDR2 is SVGAGI. V was clipped by 0 bases and J by 5 bases, with 13 bases between them. The CDR3 has 16 amino acids.

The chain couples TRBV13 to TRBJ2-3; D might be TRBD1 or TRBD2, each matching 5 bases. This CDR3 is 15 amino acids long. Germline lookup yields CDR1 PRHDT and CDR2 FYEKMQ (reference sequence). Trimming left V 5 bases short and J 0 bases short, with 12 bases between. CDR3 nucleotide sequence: TGTGCCAGCAGCACTAGGGGAGCTAGCACAGATACGCAGTATTTT. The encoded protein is CASSTRGASTDTQYF. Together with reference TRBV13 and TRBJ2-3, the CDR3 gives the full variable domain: AAGVIQSPRHLIKEKRETATLKCYPIPRHDTVYWYQQGPGQDPQFLISFYEKMQSDKGSIPDRFSAQQFSDYHSELNMSSLELGDSALYFCASSTRGASTDTQYFGPGTRLTVL.

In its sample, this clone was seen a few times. The CDR3 nucleotides are TGTGCCAGCAGTGACAGTGCGAAGGACACCTTC. Its protein is CASSDSAKDTF. The chain combines TRBV2 with TRBJ1-2, with D unclear. The CDR3 totals 11 residues. Deletions cut 3 bases from V and 12 bases from J, with 11 bases between. Germline CDR1 reads SNHLY; CDR2 reads FYNNEI.

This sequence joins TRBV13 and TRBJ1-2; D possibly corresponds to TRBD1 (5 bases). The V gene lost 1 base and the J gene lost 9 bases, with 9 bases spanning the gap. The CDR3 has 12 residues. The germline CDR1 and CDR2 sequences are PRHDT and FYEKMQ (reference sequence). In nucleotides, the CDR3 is TGTGCCAGCAGCTTAGAGGGGCTGAGCTACACCTTC. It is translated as CASSLEGLSYTF. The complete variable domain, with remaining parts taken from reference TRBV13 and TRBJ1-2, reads AAGVIQSPRHLIKEKRETATLKCYPIPRHDTVYWYQQGPGQDPQFLISFYEKMQSDKGSIPDRFSAQQFSDYHSELNMSSLELGDSALYFCASSLEGLSYTFGSGTRLTVV.

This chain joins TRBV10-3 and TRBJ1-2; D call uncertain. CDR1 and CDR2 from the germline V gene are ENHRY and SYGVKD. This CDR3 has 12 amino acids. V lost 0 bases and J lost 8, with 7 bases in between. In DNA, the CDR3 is TGTGCCATCAGTGAGTCGCCGCGGGGCTACACCTTC. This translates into CAISESPRGYTF.

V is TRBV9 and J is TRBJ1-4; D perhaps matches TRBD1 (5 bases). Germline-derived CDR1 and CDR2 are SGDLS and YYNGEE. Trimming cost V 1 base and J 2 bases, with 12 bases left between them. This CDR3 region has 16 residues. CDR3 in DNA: TGTGCCAGCAGCGTAATGGGGGAAGGGACTAATGAAAAACTGTTTTTT. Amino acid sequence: CASSVMGEGTNEKLFF.

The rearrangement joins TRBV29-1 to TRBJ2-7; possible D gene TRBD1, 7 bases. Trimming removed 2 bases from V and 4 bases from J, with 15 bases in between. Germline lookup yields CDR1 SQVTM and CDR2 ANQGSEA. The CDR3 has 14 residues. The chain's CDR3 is CSVERRGDSYEQYF. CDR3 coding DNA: TGCAGCGTTGAACGTAGGGGGGACAGTTACGAGCAGTACTTC.

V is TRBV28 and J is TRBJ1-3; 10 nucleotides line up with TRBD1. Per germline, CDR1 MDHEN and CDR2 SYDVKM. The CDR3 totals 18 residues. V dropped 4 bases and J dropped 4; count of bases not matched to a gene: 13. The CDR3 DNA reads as TGTGCCAGCAGTTCCCCGACCGGGGACAGGGGTTACGGAAACACCATATATTTT. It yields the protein CASSSPTGDRGYGNTIYF.

This chain's CDR3 is CASSWDRGAYEQYF. The CDR3 DNA follows: TGTGCCAGCAGCTGGGACAGGGGAGCCTACGAGCAGTACTTC. The gene calls are TRBV11-2 and TRBJ2-7, with TRBD1 matching over 10 bases. The CDR3 has 14 residues. The germline CDR1 and CDR2 sequences are SGHAT and FQNNGV. J lost 2 bases, V lost 4 bases, and 2 bases had no gene match.

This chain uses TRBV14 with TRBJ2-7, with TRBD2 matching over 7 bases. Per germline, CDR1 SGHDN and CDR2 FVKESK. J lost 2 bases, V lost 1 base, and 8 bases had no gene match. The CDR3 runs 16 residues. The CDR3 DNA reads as TGTGCCAGCAGCCAAGGTCCCAGGGAGGGACCCTACGAGCAGTACTTC. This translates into CASSQGPREGPYEQYF.

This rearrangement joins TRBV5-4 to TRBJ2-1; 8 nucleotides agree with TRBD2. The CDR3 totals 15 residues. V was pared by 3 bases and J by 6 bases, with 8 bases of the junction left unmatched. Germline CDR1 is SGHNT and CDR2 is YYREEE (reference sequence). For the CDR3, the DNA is TGTGCCAGCAGCTATCAAGGACTAGCTTCCAATGAGCAGTTCTTC. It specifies CASSYQGLASNEQFF.

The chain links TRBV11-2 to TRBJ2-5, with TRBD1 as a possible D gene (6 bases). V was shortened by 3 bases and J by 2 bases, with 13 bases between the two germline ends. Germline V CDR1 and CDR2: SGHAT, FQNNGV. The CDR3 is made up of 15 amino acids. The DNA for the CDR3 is TGTGCCAGCAGCTTCCGGGACATTCCTCAAGAGACCCAGTACTTC. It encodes CASSFRDIPQETQYF.

CDR3 nucleotide sequence: TGTGCCAGCAGTTTATGGGTCCAGACAAGCTCCTACGAGCAGTACTTC. Its translation is CASSLWVQTSSYEQYF. The chain has TRBV28 and TRBJ2-7, with D unresolved. The CDR3 extends over 16 amino acids. V was clipped by 0 bases and J by 0 bases, with 12 bases between them. Germline lookup yields CDR1 MDHEN and CDR2 SYDVKM.

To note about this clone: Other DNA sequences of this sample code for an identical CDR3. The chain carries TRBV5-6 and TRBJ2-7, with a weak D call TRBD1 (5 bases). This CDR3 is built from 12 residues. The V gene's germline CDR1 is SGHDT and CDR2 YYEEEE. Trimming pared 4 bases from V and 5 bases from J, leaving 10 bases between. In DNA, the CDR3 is TGTGCCAGCAGCCTGTGGGGCAACGAGCAGTACTTC. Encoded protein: CASSLWGNEQYF.

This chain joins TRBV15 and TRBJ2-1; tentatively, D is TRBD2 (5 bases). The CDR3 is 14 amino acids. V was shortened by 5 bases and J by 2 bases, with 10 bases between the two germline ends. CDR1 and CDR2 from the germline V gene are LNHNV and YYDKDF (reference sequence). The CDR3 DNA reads TGTGCCACCAGCGATCGGGGAGCCTACAATGAGCAGTTCTTC. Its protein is CATSDRGAYNEQFF.

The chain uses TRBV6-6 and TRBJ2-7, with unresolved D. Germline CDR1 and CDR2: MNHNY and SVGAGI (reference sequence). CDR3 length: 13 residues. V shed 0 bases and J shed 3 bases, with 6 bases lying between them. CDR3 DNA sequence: TGTGCCAGCAGTTACTCTTACGGCTACGAGCAGTACTTC. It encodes CASSYSYGYEQYF.

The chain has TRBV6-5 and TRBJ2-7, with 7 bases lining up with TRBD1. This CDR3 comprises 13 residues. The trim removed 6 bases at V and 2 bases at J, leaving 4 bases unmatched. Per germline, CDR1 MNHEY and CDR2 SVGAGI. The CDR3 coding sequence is TGTGCCAGCAGCCCGGACAGGACCTACGAGCAGTACTTC. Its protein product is CASSPDRTYEQYF.

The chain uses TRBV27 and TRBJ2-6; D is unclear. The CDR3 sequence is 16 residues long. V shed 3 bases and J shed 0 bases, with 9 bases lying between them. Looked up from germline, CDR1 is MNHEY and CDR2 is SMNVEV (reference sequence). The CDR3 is CASSLSYASGANVLTF. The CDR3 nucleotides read TGTGCCAGCAGTTTGTCCTACGCCTCTGGGGCCAACGTCCTGACTTTC.

CDR3 nucleotide sequence: TGTGCCAGCAGCTTGGAAAATCAGCCCCAGCATTTT. It encodes CASSLENQPQHF. The chain joins TRBV13 to TRBJ1-5; D gene ambiguous. The germline V gene encodes CDR1 PRHDT and CDR2 FYEKMQ (reference sequence). Trimming removed 3 bases from V and 4 bases from J, with 4 bases in between. This CDR3 has 12 amino acids.

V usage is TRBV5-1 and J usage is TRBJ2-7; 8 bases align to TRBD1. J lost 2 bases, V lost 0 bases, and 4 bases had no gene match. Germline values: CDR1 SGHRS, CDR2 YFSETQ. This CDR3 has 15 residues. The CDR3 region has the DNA TGCGCCAGCAGCTTGGCCAGGGGGCGAACCTACGAGCAGTACTTC. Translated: CASSLARGRTYEQYF.

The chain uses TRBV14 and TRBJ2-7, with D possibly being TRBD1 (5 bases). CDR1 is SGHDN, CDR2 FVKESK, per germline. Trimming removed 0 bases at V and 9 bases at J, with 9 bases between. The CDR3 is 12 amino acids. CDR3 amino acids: CASSQEETGQYF. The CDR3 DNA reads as TGTGCCAGCAGCCAAGAGGAAACAGGGCAGTACTTC.

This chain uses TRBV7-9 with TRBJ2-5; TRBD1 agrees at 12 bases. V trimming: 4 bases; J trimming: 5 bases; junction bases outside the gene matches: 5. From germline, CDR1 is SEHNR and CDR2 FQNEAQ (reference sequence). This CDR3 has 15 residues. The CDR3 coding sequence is TGTGCCAGCAGCTCAGGGGACAGGGGGCAGGAGACCCAGTACTTC. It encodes CASSSGDRGQETQYF.